This T cell receptor beta chain was sequenced in a study of CD8+ T cells in alopecia areata. Across the study: Tofacitinib therapy took 6 to 18 months; 6 months off drug came after. Study outcomes and limitations: While patients received tofacitinib, many expanded lesional clones remained present in scalp and blood. Normal scalp had lower clonality than lesional scalp, with alopecia totalis/universalis lesions showing this most strongly.

Treatment given: oral pan-JAK inhibitor, 5-10 mg twice daily. Punch biopsies of lesional scalp, plus peripheral blood, were taken from alopecia areata patients. TCR sequencing used cDNA made by reverse transcription of extracted RNA. Sequencing was performed with immunoSEQ multiplex PCR; in TCRdb, only in-frame clones are kept and a portion is missing. The sample yields a few hundred thousand clones, around two fifths seen once. V gave up 3 bases and J gave up 8 bases, with 16 bases separating them. This CDR3 has 13 amino acids. Looked up from germline, CDR1 is GTSNPN and CDR2 is SVGIG (reference sequence). To note about this clone: Its antigen is currently unknown.

The chain combines TRBV30 with TRBJ1-2, with a possible D match to TRBD1 (5 bases). This material consisted of CD4+ T cells sorted from blood, taken between weeks 30 and 35, from a patient treated with tofacitinib. The receptor was isolated from a human donor with alopecia areata. The CDR3 loop reads CAWRYAGSDGYTF. CDR3 bases: TGTGCCTGGAGGTATGCAGGGTCCGACGGCTACACCTTC.